This passage covers 27 T cell receptor beta chains from one sample sequenced in a study of T cell changes during pregnancy in multiple sclerosis. Clones were read by immunoSEQ multiplex PCR, and TCRdb kept only the in-frame ones, dropping some. The data hold about 130,000 clones, with roughly 95% observed a single time. The sample was peripheral blood, taken after pregnancy. All receptors come from a female donor with multiple sclerosis, enrolled in a pregnancy study.

This chain uses TRBV4-1 with TRBJ1-1; 7 bases match TRBD1. The J segment lost 5 bases and the V segment lost 0 bases, leaving 9 bases of the junction unmatched. The CDR3 runs to 16 residues. Germline CDR1 reads MGHRA; CDR2 reads YSYEKL. CDR3 DNA sequence: TGCGCCAGCAGCCAAGATCCACAGGGGATAAAAACTGAAGCTTTCTTT. Its protein is CASSQDPQGIKTEAFF.

This clone came up once. The chain couples TRBV5-4 to TRBJ1-1, with D maybe TRBD1 (5 bases). From germline, CDR1 is SGHNT and CDR2 YYREEE (reference sequence). This CDR3 has 15 residues. Trimming removed 0 bases at V and 3 bases at J, with 12 bases between. CDR3: CASSLGGWGDTEAFF. The CDR3 DNA is TGTGCCAGCAGCTTGGGCGGGTGGGGGGACACTGAAGCTTTCTTT.

The chain uses TRBV5-1 and TRBJ1-1; 11 positions agree with TRBD1. V shed 4 bases and J 4 bases; nucleotides not matched to a gene: 3. The germline CDR1 and CDR2 sequences are SGHRS and YFSETQ. The CDR3 covers 14 residues. The CDR3 DNA is TGCGCCAGCAGCCTAGGACAGGGGGCCACTGAAGCTTTCTTT. It translates to CASSLGQGATEAFF.

This clone was observed a handful of times. CDR3: CASSPLPPTGGIVSGANVLTF. CDR3 nucleotide sequence: TGTGCCAGCTCACCACTTCCCCCTACAGGGGGCATTGTCTCTGGGGCCAACGTCCTGACTTTC. The gene calls are TRBV18 and TRBJ2-6; 9 bases line up with TRBD1. After removal of 1 base from V and 0 bases from J, the junction contained 13 bases not matched to a gene. Germline V gives CDR1 KGHSH, CDR2 LQKENI. The CDR3 consists of 21 residues.

In DNA, the CDR3 is TGTGCCAGCAGTTTAGGACAGGGTGTCGGCTACACCTTC. Amino acid sequence: CASSLGQGVGYTF. The rearrangement uses TRBV27 and TRBJ1-2; 8 bases match TRBD1. The V and J ends lost 2 bases and 8 bases, in that order; junction bases with no gene match: 4. The CDR3 runs 13 residues. From germline, CDR1 is MNHEY and CDR2 SMNVEV (reference sequence).

This sequence joins TRBV5-1 and TRBJ2-7, with D uncertain. The CDR3 is made up of 14 amino acids. The germline V gene encodes CDR1 SGHRS and CDR2 YFSETQ. The V gene lost 0 bases and the J gene lost 2 bases, with 9 bases spanning the gap. The CDR3 bases are TGCGCCAGCAGCTTGGGGTTTACAGCCTACGAGCAGTACTTC. This gives the protein CASSLGFTAYEQYF.

V gene TRBV7-9 combines with J gene TRBJ2-3; a possible D gene is TRBD2 (6 bases). Between the trimmed V and J ends, which lost 5 bases and 2 bases, there was a span of 14 bases. Germline V gene data show CDR1 as SEHNR and CDR2 as FQNEAQ (reference sequence). The CDR3 runs 15 residues. The CDR3 is CASSPGGAYTDTQYF. CDR3 DNA sequence: TGTGCCAGCAGCCCCGGGGGAGCTTACACAGATACGCAGTATTTT.

The chain carries TRBV6-4 and TRBJ2-5; D possibly corresponds to TRBD2 (6 bases). Germline-derived CDR1 and CDR2 are MRHNA and SNTAGT. Trimming removed 0 bases at V and 0 bases at J, with 17 bases between. The CDR3 runs to 18 residues. The CDR3 sequence: CASSDSIVAEPYQETQYF. The DNA for the CDR3 is TGTGCCAGCAGTGACTCGATTGTAGCGGAGCCCTACCAAGAGACCCAGTACTTC.

The DNA of the CDR3 is TGTGCCAGCAGTTACGGGCTAGCGGGACTCACAGATACGCAGTATTTT. This encodes CASSYGLAGLTDTQYF. The chain combines TRBV6-5 with TRBJ2-3; TRBD2 aligns across 9 bases. CDR1 is MNHEY, CDR2 SVGAGI, per germline. The CDR3 consists of 16 residues. V lost 2 bases to trimming and J lost 2 bases; unmatched junction nucleotides: 5.

This clone was detected once. The chain links TRBV5-1 to TRBJ2-5, with unresolved D. CDR3 size: 13 residues. CDR1 and CDR2 (germline): SGHRS, YFSETQ. Trimming took 7 bases from V and 2 from J, leaving 12 bases between them. CDR3 DNA: TGCGCCAGCTCGTTGGCTCCTCAAGAGACCCAGTACTTC. It specifies CASSLAPQETQYF. The full variable domain, its missing parts supplied by reference TRBV5-1 and TRBJ2-5, is KAGVTQTPRYLIKTRGQQVTLSCSPISGHRSVSWYQQTPGQGLQFLFEYFSETQRNKGNFPGRFSGRQFSNSRSEMNVSTLELGDSALYLCASSLAPQETQYFGPGTRLLVL.

This sequence joins TRBV15 and TRBJ2-1, with unresolved D. The CDR3 is made up of 14 amino acids. The V gene's germline CDR1 is LNHNV and CDR2 YYDKDF (reference sequence). V was pared by 0 bases and J by 8 bases, with 11 bases between. CDR3 region: CATSRDLRSDEQFF. The CDR3 DNA reads TGTGCCACCAGCAGAGATCTTAGGAGCGATGAGCAGTTCTTC. Full variable domain (rest looked up from reference TRBV15 and TRBJ2-1): DAMVIQNPRYQVTQFGKPVTLSCSQTLNHNVMYWYQQKSSQAPKLLFHYYDKDFNNEADTPDNFQSRRPNTSFCFLDIRSPGLGDTAMYLCATSRDLRSDEQFFGPGTRLTVL.

V gene TRBV27 combines with J gene TRBJ1-1; D perhaps matches TRBD1 (5 bases). The germline CDR1 and CDR2 sequences are MNHEY and SMNVEV (reference sequence). V lost 0 bases to trimming and J lost 5 bases, with 16 bases between them. The CDR3 contains 16 residues. The chain's CDR3 is CASSLSRRLGGTEAFF. The CDR3 DNA reads as TGTGCCAGCAGTTTATCGAGGCGGTTGGGGGGGACTGAAGCTTTCTTT.

The chain couples TRBV18 to TRBJ2-7; D might be TRBD2 (6 bases). V was clipped by 3 bases and J by 6 bases, with 18 bases between them. Germline V gene data show CDR1 as KGHSH and CDR2 as LQKENI. This CDR3 comprises 15 residues. The CDR3 nucleotides are TGTGCCAGCTCACCCAACCAGGAGGGGATTGGCGAGCAGTACTTC. It translates to CASSPNQEGIGEQYF.

The chain combines TRBV19 with TRBJ2-1, with D possibly being TRBD2 (5 bases). The V end lost 6 bases, the J end lost 1 base, and 10 bases lay between the germline ends. The CDR3 runs 14 residues. Germline-derived CDR1 and CDR2 are LNHDA and SQIVND (reference sequence). The CDR3 nucleotides read TGTGCCAGTAGGCCCCGCGGGTCCTACAATGAGCAGTTCTTC. Residues: CASRPRGSYNEQFF.

The V gene is TRBV11-3, the J gene TRBJ2-2; 8 bases map to TRBD2. Germline values: CDR1 SGHNT, CDR2 YENEEA. This CDR3 contains 16 residues. V lost 5 bases and J lost 3; bases outside the gene matches: 8. The CDR3 DNA is TGTGCCAGCAGCCCCTCGGGACTAGTAGACACCGGGGAGCTGTTTTTT. Its translation is CASSPSGLVDTGELFF. The whole variable domain, remainder taken from reference TRBV11-3 and TRBJ2-2, is EAGVVQSPRYKIIEKKQPVAFWCNPISGHNTLYWYLQNLGQGPELLIRYENEEAVDDSQLPKDRFSAERLKGVDSTLKIQPAELGDSAVYLCASSPSGLVDTGELFFGEGSRLTVL.

V and J are TRBV19 and TRBJ2-7, with 14 bases matching TRBD2. Germline V gene data show CDR1 as LNHDA and CDR2 as SQIVND (reference sequence). V gave up 1 base and J gave up 6 bases; unmatched junction bases: 5. This CDR3 is 16 amino acids long. In nucleotides, the CDR3 is TGTGCCAGTAGTATAGGGACTAGCGGGAGGTTCTCCGAGCAGTACTTC. Translation gives CASSIGTSGRFSEQYF.

The rearrangement joins TRBV5-1 to TRBJ1-6; D not certain. The V end lost 0 bases, the J end lost 7 bases, and 5 bases lay between the germline ends. CDR1 is SGHRS and CDR2 is YFSETQ in the germline V gene. CDR3 size: 13 residues. In DNA form, the CDR3 reads TGCGCCAGCAGCTTGGTTGCGAATTCACCCCTCCACTTT. This sequence encodes CASSLVANSPLHF.

This clone was recorded a few times. This chain connects TRBV4-3 to TRBJ1-1, with a tentative D call TRBD1 (5 bases). V shed 2 bases and J shed 0 bases, with 16 bases lying between them. Germline CDR1 LGHNA, CDR2 YSLEER. CDR3 length equals 17 residues. DNA for the CDR3: TGCGCCAGCAGCCAAATGGGGAGGGGAGATATGAACACTGAAGCTTTCTTT. This sequence encodes CASSQMGRGDMNTEAFF.

This clone appeared once. In nucleotides, the CDR3 is TGTGCCATCAGTGAGTCCACAGGGGCGGGCTACGAGCAGTACTTC. The encoded protein is CAISESTGAGYEQYF. The V call is TRBV10-3, the J call TRBJ2-7; 7 bases align to TRBD1. Germline loops: CDR1 ENHRY, CDR2 SYGVKD. This CDR3 contains 15 residues. Trimming at V came to 0 bases and at J to 3 bases, leaving 5 bases not matched to a gene.

The V and J genes are TRBV4-3 and TRBJ2-1; D not resolved. Trimming shortened V by 3 bases and J by 5 bases, and 5 bases separated the two germline ends. This CDR3 is 12 amino acids long. Germline values: CDR1 LGHNA, CDR2 YSLEER. The CDR3 is CASSQVDNEQFF. DNA of the CDR3: TGCGCCAGCAGCCAGGTAGACAATGAGCAGTTCTTC.

This sequence joins TRBV6-5 and TRBJ2-7; 8 bases match TRBD1. The V gene's germline CDR1 is MNHEY and CDR2 SVGAGI. The CDR3 covers 12 residues. The V segment lost 5 bases and the J segment 6 bases; nucleotides outside the gene matches: 3. CDR3 region: CASSRGTGEQYF. CDR3 DNA: TGTGCCAGCAGTCGGGGGACAGGCGAGCAGTACTTC.

This chain uses TRBV7-9 with TRBJ2-5, with D unresolved. CDR1 is SEHNR and CDR2 is FQNEAQ in the germline V gene (reference sequence). Trimming removed 5 bases from V and 3 bases from J, with 4 bases in between. This CDR3 contains 11 residues. CDR3 amino acids: CASSLKETQYF. The CDR3, as DNA: TGTGCCAGCAGCCTAAAAGAGACCCAGTACTTC.

V gene TRBV6-1 combines with J gene TRBJ1-1; a weak D match, TRBD1 (5 bases). Between the trimmed V and J ends, which lost 4 bases and 3 bases, there was a span of 18 bases. The CDR3 extends over 16 amino acids. Germline loops: CDR1 MNHNS, CDR2 SASEGT. The CDR3 DNA is TGTGCCAGCAGTGCGGGGGAGGGGTATCGGGACACTGAAGCTTTCTTT. Translation gives CASSAGEGYRDTEAFF.

This chain uses TRBV7-9 with TRBJ2-7; TRBD2 matches 7 bases. The germline V gene encodes CDR1 SEHNR and CDR2 FQNEAQ (reference sequence). V lost 5 bases, J lost 1 base, and 14 bases stayed unmatched. The CDR3 sequence is 17 residues long. The CDR3 region has the DNA TGTGCCAGCAGCCCCCGGGGCGGGAGATTGACTTCCTACGAGCAGTACTTC. The encoded protein is CASSPRGGRLTSYEQYF.

This sequence joins TRBV6-5 and TRBJ2-3; D unclear. The CDR3 covers 14 residues. V was clipped by 5 bases and J by 1 base, with 10 bases between them. CDR1 and CDR2 from the germline V gene are MNHEY and SVGAGI. In DNA form, the CDR3 reads TGTGCCAGCAGTAAGACTCATCGCACAGATACGCAGTATTTT. It codes for CASSKTHRTDTQYF.

This chain uses TRBV2 with TRBJ2-7; the match to TRBD1 covers 9 bases. The trim removed 6 bases at V and 4 bases at J, leaving 10 bases unmatched. Germline CDR1 and CDR2: SNHLY and FYNNEI. This CDR3 is built from 15 residues. CDR3 amino acids: CASRRTGTGLYEQYF. CDR3 in DNA: TGTGCCAGCAGGCGGACCGGGACAGGGCTTTACGAGCAGTACTTC.

The chain uses TRBV7-2 and TRBJ2-5; D is possibly TRBD2 (8 bases). The CDR3 is 17 residues long. Looked up from germline, CDR1 is SGHTA and CDR2 is FQGNSA. V lost 4 bases, J lost 5 bases, and 23 bases lay in between. The CDR3, as DNA: TGTGCCAGCAGCTATGAGACGGGACTAGGGGGCCGGGAGACCCAGTACTTC. Residues: CASSYETGLGGRETQYF.